The 9 T cell receptor beta chains given below trace back to one sample, sequenced in a study of T cell responses to AZD1222 COVID-19 vaccine. Sequenced by immunoSEQ multiplex PCR; TCRdb stores in-frame clones only, minus some. The table includes approximately 120,000 clones, approximately 90% detected once. The sequencing used peripheral blood, collected on day 0 of AZD1222 vaccination. The receptors come from an adult in good health.

The V gene is TRBV30, the J gene TRBJ1-6, with a possible D match to TRBD1 (5 bases). V was trimmed by 4 bases and J by 13 bases, leaving 20 bases between them. The CDR3 spans 14 residues. Per the germline V gene, CDR1 is GTSNPN and CDR2 is SVGIG (reference sequence). The CDR3 region has the DNA TGTGCCTGGACAGGCACAGGATCCCATGAGCCCCTCCACTTT. It is translated as CAWTGTGSHEPLHF. Full variable domain (outside the CDR3, taken from reference TRBV30 and TRBJ1-6): SQTIHQWPATLVQPVGSPLSLECTVEGTSNPNLYWYRQAAGRGLQLLFYSVGIGQISSEVPQNLSASRPQDRQFILSSKKLLLSDSGFYLCAWTGTGSHEPLHFGNGTRLTVT.

This chain connects TRBV30 to TRBJ1-1; 9 nucleotides line up with TRBD1. The CDR3 is 15 amino acids. Germline V CDR1 and CDR2: GTSNPN, SVGIG (reference sequence). V was clipped by 2 bases and J by 3 bases; unmatched bases: 7. The CDR3 nucleotides read TGTGCCTGGAGTCCAAGGACAGGGGCGGACACTGAAGCTTTCTTT. Amino acids: CAWSPRTGADTEAFF.

The gene calls are TRBV25-1 and TRBJ2-5; TRBD2 aligns across 7 bases. V lost 4 bases, J lost 9 bases, and 2 bases stayed unmatched. The germline V gene encodes CDR1 MGHDK and CDR2 SYGVNS. This CDR3 region has 11 residues. This chain's CDR3 is CASSGAGAQYF. CDR3 DNA: TGTGCCAGCAGTGGGGCGGGGGCCCAGTACTTC.

The chain uses TRBV6-5 and TRBJ1-5; TRBD1 matches 9 bases. The CDR3 runs to 14 residues. The J segment lost 1 base and the V segment lost 6 bases, leaving 1 base of the junction unmatched. Germline-derived CDR1 and CDR2 are MNHEY and SVGAGI. CDR3 sequence reads: CASRQGASNQPQHF. The CDR3 nucleotides are TGTGCCAGCAGACAGGGGGCGAGCAATCAGCCCCAGCATTTT.

The rearrangement uses TRBV7-2 and TRBJ1-5, with no clear D. V lost 5 bases and J 9 bases, leaving 17 bases between the germline ends. This CDR3 contains 14 residues. Germline CDR1 and CDR2: SGHTA and FQGNSA. The chain's CDR3 is CASSPRLSISPQHF. CDR3 in DNA: TGTGCCAGCAGCCCCCGTTTGTCAATTTCGCCCCAGCATTTT.

CDR3 in amino acids: CASSIGKTGGNEKLFF. DNA for the CDR3: TGTGCCAGTAGTATAGGAAAAACAGGGGGAAATGAAAAACTGTTTTTT. The chain links TRBV19 to TRBJ1-4, with 8 positions matching TRBD1. Per germline, CDR1 LNHDA and CDR2 SQIVND (reference sequence). V shed 1 base and J 5 bases; nucleotides not matched to a gene: 6. The CDR3 contains 16 residues.

This chain links TRBV29-1 with TRBJ1-1; TRBD1 might be the D (5 bases). The V gene lost 8 bases and the J gene lost 3 bases, with 10 bases spanning the gap. Germline V gene lookup returns CDR1 SQVTM and CDR2 ANQGSEA. This CDR3 spans 11 amino acids. The CDR3 sequence is CSPSRDTEAFF. CDR3 coding DNA: TGCAGCCCCTCCAGGGACACTGAAGCTTTCTTT.

The J gene is TRBJ2-6, the V gene TRBV4-1, with a possible D match to TRBD2 (6 bases). This CDR3 spans 20 amino acids. Germline V gene lookup returns CDR1 MGHRA and CDR2 YSYEKL. Trimming removed 0 bases from V and 2 bases from J, with 20 bases in between. CDR3 protein: CASSQEWRGLILPGANVLTF. Here the CDR3 DNA reads TGCGCCAGCAGCCAAGAGTGGAGGGGTCTGATCCTCCCTGGGGCCAACGTCCTGACTTTC.

J is TRBJ1-5 and V is TRBV18, with 9 bases identical to TRBD1. Germline CDR1 and CDR2: KGHSH and LQKENI. This CDR3 contains 14 residues. Trimming at V came to 6 bases and at J to 4 bases, leaving 4 bases not matched to a gene. This chain's CDR3 is CASSPGQGNQPQHF. The CDR3 bases are TGTGCCAGCTCTCCGGGACAGGGAAATCAGCCCCAGCATTTT. Supplemented by reference TRBV18 and TRBJ1-5, the full variable domain reads NAGVMQNPRHLVRRRGQEARLRCSPMKGHSHVYWYRQLPEEGLKFMVYLQKENIIDESGMPKERFSAEFPKEGPSILRIQQVVRGDSAAYFCASSPGQGNQPQHFGDGTRLSIL.